These 11 T cell receptor beta chains came from one sample sequenced in a study of CD4 and CD8 cells across lung adenocarcinoma regions (dated by TCRdb to 2016 to 2019). Libraries were constructed by PCR. Sequencing instrument: HiSeq X Ten. TCRdb cleaned the public reads at Q25 with fastp, built clones with MiXCR and kept in-frame beta chains. Here each entry gathers all rows of one CDR3 protein and keeps the most common genes and DNA. This sample comprises 9,500 to 15,000 distinct CDR3 sequences, about half of them detected only once. The top ten clones comprise 29% of the sample. The source material was CD8+ T cells from the margin of a lung tumor. The cell subset or site label, read with the paper, signifies: tumor margin region. These receptors all stem from a male donor with lung adenocarcinoma. The CD4 and CD8 labels of this study may be unreliable.

Note on this clonotype: Since a much larger clone is just one base distant, this may be a read error. The chain has TRBV6-1 and TRBJ2-1; 9 nucleotides match TRBD2. The CDR3 runs 15 residues. The trim removed 6 bases at V and 10 bases at J, leaving 13 bases unmatched. Germline assignment: CDR1 MNHNS and CDR2 SASEGT. The CDR3 nucleotides are TGTGCCAGCAGGACCGGGGCGGGGGGGACCTACGAGCAGTTCTTC. This sequence encodes CASRTGAGGTYEQFF.

Sample share makes this clonotype medium-sized. The CDR3 nucleotides are TGTGCCAGTACGGGGGTTCTAACCTACGAGCAGTACTTC. Protein product: CASTGVLTYEQYF. The genes are TRBV6-5 and TRBJ2-7, with D perhaps matching TRBD2 (6 bases). CDR3 length: 13 residues. Trimming pared 9 bases from V and 2 bases from J, leaving 14 bases between. Germline assignment: CDR1 MNHEY and CDR2 SVGAGI.

This rearrangement joins TRBV7-8 to TRBJ1-6, with D possibly being TRBD1 (5 bases). V was trimmed by 1 base and J by 9 bases, leaving 13 bases between them. This CDR3 contains 15 residues. CDR1 SGHVS and CDR2 FQNEAQ come from the germline V gene. Here the CDR3 DNA reads TGTGCCAGCAGCTTAGGTGACAGTTCAACTTCACCCCTCCACTTT. Protein product: CASSLGDSSTSPLHF.

This clonotype has a count of ten or more. J is TRBJ2-3 and V is TRBV6-1, with a weak D call TRBD1 (8 bases). The germline V gene encodes CDR1 MNHNS and CDR2 SASEGT. The CDR3 is 15 amino acids. The V end lost 5 bases, the J end lost 4 bases, and 16 bases lay between the germline ends. The CDR3 reads CASSKTGEGSDTQYF. DNA of the CDR3: TGTGCCAGCAGTAAGACAGGGGAGGGGTCAGATACGCAGTATTTT.

The chain carries TRBV6-4 and TRBJ2-2; 7 positions match TRBD1. Germline CDR1 MRHNA, CDR2 SNTAGT. The CDR3 extends over 14 amino acids. V trimming: 6 bases; J trimming: 7 bases; junction bases outside the gene matches: 8. The CDR3 bases are TGTGCCAGCAGACGGGACAGCTTTGGCGGGGAGCTGTTTTTT. As protein: CASRRDSFGGELFF.

This clonotype was counted many times. One base away lies a much larger clone, so this may be a sequencing read error. CDR3 amino acids: CASSLDPSGYEQFF. Written as DNA, the CDR3 is TGTGCCAGCAGCTTAGATCCTAGCGGCTACGAGCAGTTCTTC. The genes are TRBV7-2 and TRBJ2-1; 7 bases are shared with TRBD2. V was pared by 1 base and J by 10 bases, with 7 bases of the junction left unmatched. In germline, CDR1 is SGHTA, CDR2 FQGNSA. The length of the CDR3 is 14 residues. The variable domain in full, with the rest retrieved from reference TRBV7-2 and TRBJ2-1, is GAGVSQSPSNKVTEKGKDVELRCDPISGHTALYWYRQSLGQGLEFLIYFQGNSAPDKSGLPSDRFSAERTGGSVSTLTIQRTQQEDSAVYLCASSLDPSGYEQFFGPGTRLTVL.

This clonotype was observed many times. The chain is built from TRBV10-2 and TRBJ2-5, with 7 bases matching TRBD2. Per the germline V gene, CDR1 is WSHSY and CDR2 is SAAADI. V lost 3 bases, J lost 0 bases, and 10 bases stayed unmatched. This CDR3 region has 17 residues. Here the CDR3 DNA reads TGCGCCAGCAGTGACCCAATGGGGGGGAGGAACCAAGAGACCCAGTACTTC. This codes for CASSDPMGGRNQETQYF.

This clonotype is deemed medium-sized. In DNA form, the CDR3 reads TGTGCCAGCAGCCCCAGGGACCACGCCTACGAGCAGTACTTC. Translating gives CASSPRDHAYEQYF. The chain combines TRBV7-8 with TRBJ2-7; D tentatively reads TRBD1 or TRBD2 (5 bases each). The CDR3 contains 14 residues. Trimming cost V 5 bases and J 2 bases, with 13 bases left between them. CDR1 SGHVS and CDR2 FQNEAQ come from the germline V gene. Full variable domain (rest looked up from reference TRBV7-8 and TRBJ2-7): GAGVSQSPRYKVAKRGQDVALRCDPISGHVSLFWYQQALGQGPEFLTYFQNEAQLDKSGLPSDRFFAERPEGSVSTLKIQRTQQEDSAVYLCASSPRDHAYEQYFGPGTRLTVT.

This clonotype ranks as medium-sized (0.01 to 0.1%). The chain joins TRBV6-1 to TRBJ2-3; unclear D gene. V lost 4 bases and J 3 bases, leaving 14 bases between the germline ends. The CDR3 sequence is 15 residues long. Germline lookup yields CDR1 MNHNS and CDR2 SASEGT. CDR3 in DNA: TGTGCCAGCAGTGTACGTGAAGGAAGGACAGATACGCAGTATTTT. Translated: CASSVREGRTDTQYF.

About this clonotype: Its ends do not fully match the called genes, so a read error is possible. This chain connects TRBV10-3 to TRBJ2-3, with D perhaps being TRBD1 or TRBD2 (5 bases each). The CDR3 has 15 amino acids. The germline V gene has CDR1 ENHRY and CDR2 SYGVKD. Here the CDR3 DNA reads TGTGCCCTGGGCCTCGGGGCAGTGAGCACAGGTACGCAGTTTTTT. Translation: CALGLGAVSTGTQFF.

The V and J genes are TRBV2 and TRBJ2-1; 12 bases map to TRBD1. The J call may be incorrect, as the DNA end agrees better with TRBJ2-7. Looked up from germline, CDR1 is SNHLY and CDR2 is FYNNEI. CDR3 length equals 13 residues. DNA for the CDR3: TGTGCCAGCAAAGGGACAGGGGGCACCGAGCAGTACTTC. Residues: CASKGTGGTEQYF.